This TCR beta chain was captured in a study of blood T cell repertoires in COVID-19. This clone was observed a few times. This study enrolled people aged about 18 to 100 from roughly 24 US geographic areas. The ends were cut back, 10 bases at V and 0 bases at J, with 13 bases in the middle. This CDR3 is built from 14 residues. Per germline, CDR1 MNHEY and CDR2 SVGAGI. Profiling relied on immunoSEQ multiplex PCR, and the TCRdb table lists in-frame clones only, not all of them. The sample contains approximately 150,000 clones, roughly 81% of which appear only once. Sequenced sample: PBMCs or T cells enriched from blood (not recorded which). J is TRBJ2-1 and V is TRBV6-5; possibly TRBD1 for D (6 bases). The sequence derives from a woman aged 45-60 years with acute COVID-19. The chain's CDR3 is CATSRGYSYNEQFF. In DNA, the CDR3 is TGTGCCACCTCAAGGGGGTACTCCTACAATGAGCAGTTCTTC.